A selection of T cell receptor beta chains follows, all from one sample in a study of OX40 agonist ivuxolimab in advanced cancers. Libraries were prepared by immunoSEQ multiplex PCR; TCRdb keeps only in-frame clonotypes and omits some of them. The sample has 96,000 or so clones, around 80% seen once. This material consisted of CD4+ or CD8+ T cells sorted from blood, taken in a trial of the OX40 agonist ivuxolimab. These receptors were taken from an adult with an advanced solid tumor such as melanoma, head and neck, liver or kidney cancer. CDR3s include the opening cysteine and the closing phenylalanine or tryptophan. The order of the fields is J gene, V gene, D gene, clone size, CDR3 DNA, CDR3 protein. D genes are given only for firm matches. Part of the rows lack a size; the others show once, few, many or a class for expanded clones.

TRBJ1-1 TRBV19 NA few TGTGCCATCGCCGACGGGGCGTCGCTTAGTGAAGCTTTCTTT CAIADGASLSEAFF
TRBJ2-7 TRBV12-5 NA NA TGTGCTAGTGGCCGAACAGACAGGGGGCTAGCGGGAAGGAGCTCCTACGAGCAGTACTTC CASGRTDRGLAGRSSYEQYF
TRBJ2-1 TRBV9 TRBD2 NA TGTGCCAGCAGCTTTAGCGGGGGGGCCGGCAATGAGCAGTTCTTC CASSFSGGAGNEQFF
TRBJ2-4 TRBV7-9 NA NA TGTGCCAGCAGCTTTGGCGGAAATGGGGGAAACATTCAGTACTTC CASSFGGNGGNIQYF
TRBJ2-1 TRBV4-3 TRBD2 NA TGCGCCAGCAGCCAAGGAGGCCCGGGGACTACCTACAATGAGCAGTTCTTC CASSQGGPGTTYNEQFF
TRBJ2-2 TRBV5-6 TRBD1 once TGTGCCAGCATCCTCGGACAGGGGCGGACCGGGGAGCTGTTTTTT CASILGQGRTGELFF
TRBJ1-4 TRBV7-9 NA NA TGTGCCAGCAGCTCCGGAAGGGCTAATGAAAAACTGTTTTTT CASSSGRANEKLFF
TRBJ2-1 TRBV19 NA NA TGTGCCAGTAGCCCTAGGGAGATAGTGCGGAATGAGCAGTTCTTC CASSPREIVRNEQFF
TRBJ2-7 TRBV29-1 NA NA TGCAGCATTCGTCTAGCGATCGAGCAGTACTTC CSIRLAIEQYF
TRBJ2-7 TRBV11-1 NA NA TGTGCCAGCACCCCCCTCGACGGCGAGCAGTACTTC CASTPLDGEQYF
TRBJ1-5 TRBV6-5 NA NA TGTGCCAGCAGTTACTCTCCGTCCCAGCCCCAGCATTTT CASSYSPSQPQHF
TRBJ1-4 TRBV7-2 NA once TGTGCCAGCAGCTTAGTACCGGGAACTAATGAAAAACTGTTTTTT CASSLVPGTNEKLFF
TRBJ1-3 TRBV5-4 TRBD1 few TGTGCCAGCAGCTTGGGCAGGGGGCCGGGATCTGGAAACACCATATATTTT CASSLGRGPGSGNTIYF
TRBJ2-1 TRBV7-2 NA NA TGTGCCAGCAGCTTAGGGACGGGTAGGTACAATGAGCAGTTCTTC CASSLGTGRYNEQFF
TRBJ1-2 TRBV4-1 NA NA TGCGCCAGCAGCCAAATAAGGGAGGGGGGCAACTATGGCTACACCTTC CASSQIREGGNYGYTF
TRBJ1-2 TRBV6-5 NA NA TGTGCCAGCAGTATCCGAACACAGGGCTACACCTTC CASSIRTQGYTF
TRBJ2-7 TRBV6-1 NA NA TGTGCCAGCAGTGAGCGGTATGGATGGGGGGCTTCTCCCTACGAGCAGTACTTC CASSERYGWGASPYEQYF
TRBJ2-3 TRBV14 NA NA TGTGCCAGCAGCCAAGGTACAACTAGCACAGATACGCAGTATTTT CASSQGTTSTDTQYF
TRBJ1-1 TRBV30 NA NA TGTGCCTGGAGTCCCCGCTGGAACACTGAAGCTTTCTTT CAWSPRWNTEAFF
TRBJ2-7 TRBV6-6 NA NA TGTGCCAGCAGACCAACACAGTCCTACGAGCAGTACTTC CASRPTQSYEQYF
TRBJ2-7 TRBV7-9 NA NA TGTGCCAGCAGCTTAAAAGGGAGCGAGCAGTACTTC CASSLKGSEQYF
TRBJ1-5 TRBV27 NA NA TGTGCCAGCAGTTTATATGGAGGCGGGGAGGGTGGCAATCAGCCCCAGCATTTT CASSLYGGGEGGNQPQHF
TRBJ2-5 TRBV15 NA NA TGTGCCACCAGCAGAGATCGGAGTTCGGGGTACTTC CATSRDRSSGYF
TRBJ1-5 TRBV23-1 NA NA TGCGCCAGCAGTCGTGCCCAGCATTTT CASSRAQHF
TRBJ2-7 TRBV30 NA once TGTGCCTGGATGGGGGCCCAGCTCTACGAGCAGTACTTC CAWMGAQLYEQYF
TRBJ2-3 TRBV5-6 NA few TGTGCCAGCAGCGGGCCGACTAGGTGGGACACAGATACGCAGTATTTT CASSGPTRWDTDTQYF
TRBJ1-2 TRBV7-9 TRBD1 NA TGTGCCAGCAGCTCCCTGGGACAGGGCTATGGCTACACCTTC CASSSLGQGYGYTF
TRBJ1-5 TRBV27 NA NA TGTGCCACGAGCGCGGGGGGGTTCAATCAGCCCCAGCATTTT CATSAGGFNQPQHF
TRBJ1-2 TRBV20-1 NA once TGCAGCGCCTGGGGGGGCCGGGACTACACCTTC CSAWGGRDYTF
TRBJ1-5 TRBV7-9 TRBD1 few TGTGCCAGCAGTCGGACAGGGAGCAATCAGCCCCAGCATTTT CASSRTGSNQPQHF
TRBJ2-3 TRBV7-2 NA NA TGTGCCAGCAGCCTGATAGCCGCGGATACGCAGTATTTT CASSLIAADTQYF
TRBJ2-1 TRBV11-2 NA NA TGTGCCAGCAGCTTCAACCGCGACCCCCCGAATGAGCAGTTCTTC CASSFNRDPPNEQFF
TRBJ1-2 TRBV5-4 NA NA TGTGCCAGCAGCTTGCGGGCGGAGTATGGCTACACCTTC CASSLRAEYGYTF
TRBJ1-1 TRBV25-1 TRBD1 NA TGTGCCAGCGGACAGGGATCCGAAGCTTTCTTT CASGQGSEAFF
TRBJ1-4 TRBV4-3 NA NA TGCGCCAGCAGCCAAGAAGAAGAGCGAGGCACTAATGAAAAACTGTTTTTT CASSQEEERGTNEKLFF